The 14 T cell receptor beta chains below all came from one sample that was sequenced in a study of shared clonotypes between healthy human individuals. TCRdb's table, derived via immunoSEQ multiplex PCR, lists solely in-frame clones and lacks some. The sample has some 2,100,000 clones, 95% seen once; the top ten hold around 0.13%. The sample consisted of naive CD4+ T cells sorted from blood. Regarding subset: CD45RA+ positively selected. Receptors were obtained from a man aged 18 to 30 in good health.

The chain combines TRBV2 with TRBJ1-1; D remains unclear. The CDR3 has 16 residues. The V gene lost 3 bases and the J gene lost 0 bases, with 14 bases spanning the gap. In germline, CDR1 is SNHLY, CDR2 FYNNEI. The DNA for the CDR3 is TGTGCCAGCAGTGAGACCCCAGGAGGGATGAACACTGAAGCTTTCTTT. This gives the protein CASSETPGGMNTEAFF.

This chain joins TRBV10-3 and TRBJ2-1, with D possibly matching TRBD1 (5 bases). The germline V gene has CDR1 ENHRY and CDR2 SYGVKD. The V end was cut by 8 bases, the J end by 3 bases, with 11 bases between. There are 13 residues in the CDR3. CDR3 sequence (DNA): TGTGCCATCGGGAAAGACAGCTACAATGAGCAGTTCTTC. Translated: CAIGKDSYNEQFF.

The gene calls are TRBV7-9 and TRBJ1-1, with 9 bases matching TRBD1. The trim removed 3 bases at V and 7 bases at J, leaving 9 bases unmatched. The germline V gene encodes CDR1 SEHNR and CDR2 FQNEAQ (reference sequence). The CDR3 runs 15 residues. CDR3 DNA: TGTGCCAGCAGCTTGGGGGACAGGGTAAGCGATGAAGCTTTCTTT. It is translated as CASSLGDRVSDEAFF.

The chain joins TRBV4-1 to TRBJ1-2; 9 positions match TRBD1. This CDR3 is 17 amino acids long. CDR1 and CDR2 (germline): MGHRA, YSYEKL. V lost 1 base to trimming and J lost 4 bases; unmatched junction nucleotides: 10. The CDR3 spells CASSQVFGTGTAYGYTF. The CDR3 coding sequence is TGCGCCAGCAGCCAAGTTTTCGGGACAGGGACTGCCTATGGCTACACCTTC.

This clone was counted only a few times. This sequence joins TRBV9 and TRBJ1-2; D not resolved. Germline V gene lookup returns CDR1 SGDLS and CDR2 YYNGEE. This CDR3 region has 14 residues. V dropped 0 bases and J dropped 1 base, with 7 bases sitting between them. As DNA, the CDR3 is TGTGCCAGCAGCGTAGACCCGGTTAACTATGGCTACACCTTC. It specifies CASSVDPVNYGYTF.

The CDR3, as DNA: TGTGCCAGCAGCCCAATAGCGGGGGGACACACCGGGGAGCTGTTTTTT. Encoded protein: CASSPIAGGHTGELFF. The chain recombines TRBV7-3 with TRBJ2-2; 10 bases align to TRBD2. Per the germline V gene, CDR1 is SGHTA and CDR2 is FQGTGA. This CDR3 has 16 amino acids. The V and J ends lost 5 bases and 3 bases, in that order; junction bases with no gene match: 6. The whole variable domain, remainder taken from reference TRBV7-3 and TRBJ2-2, is GAGVSQTPSNKVTEKGKYVELRCDPISGHTALYWYRQSLGQGPEFLIYFQGTGAADDSGLPNDRFFAVRPEGSVSTLKIQRTERGDSAVYLCASSPIAGGHTGELFFGEGSRLTVL.

J is TRBJ1-6 and V is TRBV5-1; tentative D call: TRBD1 (6 bases). The CDR3 runs 15 residues. The V end was cut by 0 bases, the J end by 7 bases, with 11 bases between. CDR1 is SGHRS and CDR2 is YFSETQ in the germline V gene. The CDR3 DNA sequence: TGCGCCAGCAGCTTGGGAGGGGGACCGAATTCACCCCTCCACTTT. It codes for CASSLGGGPNSPLHF.

This clone appeared a single time. The chain recombines TRBV29-1 with TRBJ2-3, with 7 bases fitting TRBD1. CDR1 and CDR2 (germline): SQVTM, ANQGSEA. CDR3 size: 13 residues. J gave up 2 bases and V 7 bases, and 6 bases lay outside the gene matches. CDR3 bases: TGCAGCGCCGAGGGACAGATCACAGATACGCAGTATTTT. It yields the protein CSAEGQITDTQYF.

This clone turned up a few times. The chain recombines TRBV21-1 with TRBJ1-3. TRBV21-1 is annotated as a pseudogene. This CDR3 has 15 residues. This CDR3 is CASSPKAASGNTIYF. CDR3 coding DNA: TGTGCCAGCAGCCCTAAAGCGGCCTCTGGAAACACCATATATTTT.

The J gene is TRBJ1-2, the V gene TRBV9; weak D call: TRBD1 (6 bases). Per germline, CDR1 SGDLS and CDR2 YYNGEE. V was clipped by 0 bases and J by 13 bases, with 16 bases between them. This CDR3 has 13 residues. The CDR3 nucleotides are TGTGCCAGCAGCGTAGGGGACACTCCCCGCGCCACCTTC. It specifies CASSVGDTPRATF.

V is TRBV5-4 and J is TRBJ1-1; no reliable D call. The CDR3 covers 14 residues. Trimming removed 4 bases at V and 6 bases at J, with 16 bases between. Germline V gene data show CDR1 as SGHNT and CDR2 as YYREEE (reference sequence). CDR3 in amino acids: CASSPGGGLAEAFF. CDR3 nucleotide sequence: TGTGCCAGCAGCCCGGGAGGTGGTTTGGCTGAAGCTTTCTTT.

The rearrangement uses TRBV28 and TRBJ1-2; tentatively, D is TRBD1 (5 bases). The CDR3 spans 14 residues. The germline gives CDR1 MDHEN, CDR2 SYDVKM. The ends were cut back, 4 bases at V and 2 bases at J, with 11 bases in the middle. The CDR3 coding sequence is TGTGCCAGCAGTTCCTGGGACCGCAACTATGGCTACACCTTC. Protein product: CASSSWDRNYGYTF.

V gene TRBV9 combines with J gene TRBJ2-1; 8 bases are a match to TRBD2. This CDR3 comprises 15 residues. Per the germline V gene, CDR1 is SGDLS and CDR2 is YYNGEE. The ends lost 3 bases at V and 8 bases at J; junction bases unmatched: 10. CDR3 sequence reads: CASSALGTRGDEQFF. The CDR3 nucleotides are TGTGCCAGCAGCGCCCTCGGGACTAGGGGCGATGAGCAGTTCTTC.

The genes are TRBV19 and TRBJ1-1; TRBD1 agrees at 11 bases. The V gene's germline CDR1 is LNHDA and CDR2 SQIVND (reference sequence). CDR3 length: 16 residues. The junction had 5 bases not matched to a gene; V was cut back by 5 bases and J by 0 bases. The CDR3 protein is CASSQGQGGMNTEAFF. The CDR3 DNA is TGTGCCAGTAGTCAGGGACAGGGGGGGATGAACACTGAAGCTTTCTTT. Supplemented by reference TRBV19 and TRBJ1-1, the full variable domain reads DGGITQSPKYLFRKEGQNVTLSCEQNLNHDAMYWYRQDPGQGLRLIYYSQIVNDFQKGDIAEGYSVSREKKESFPLTVTSAQKNPTAFYLCASSQGQGGMNTEAFFGQGTRLTVV.